The rows below give T cell receptor beta chains drawn from one sample of a study of shared clonotypes between healthy human individuals. Clones were sequenced by immunoSEQ multiplex PCR, and TCRdb holds only the in-frame ones, with some missing. The table shows 97,000 or so clones, with less than 60% occurring only once. Sequencing input: PBMCs. These receptor sequences come from a middle-aged woman in good health. Some clones in this sample may be carry-over from other donors' samples. Both conserved end residues are part of each CDR3. A D gene is named only where the DNA matches it firmly. Where a row states a size, it is once, few, many or the class of an expanded clone; other rows omit it.

clone_size	v_call	d_call	j_call	cdr3_nt	cdr3_aa
.	TRBV30	.	TRBJ1-5	TGTGCCTGGAGTTACGGGCCAGTCAATCAGCCCCAGCATTTT	CAWSYGPVNQPQHF
many	TRBV27	TRBD2	TRBJ2-3	TGTGCCAGCAGCCGCAGCGGGATACCCACAGATACGCAGTATTTT	CASSRSGIPTDTQYF
few	TRBV5-4	.	TRBJ2-2	TGTGCCAGCAGCGTTGGTGCCCGTGACACCGGGGAGCTGTTTTTT	CASSVGARDTGELFF
.	TRBV30	TRBD2	TRBJ2-2	TGTGCCTGGAGTGAAGGGCGGGAGCACGGGGAGCTGTTTTTT	CAWSEGREHGELFF
.	TRBV20-1	.	TRBJ2-1	TGCAGTGCTCGGAACAATGAGCAGTTCTTC	CSARNNEQFF
.	TRBV7-2	.	TRBJ1-6	TGTGCCAGCAGTCAAGGTTGGGGGAATTCACCCCTCCACTTT	CASSQGWGNSPLHF
.	TRBV5-1	.	TRBJ2-1	TGCGCCAGCTCCGTCTACCCCCGCGAGCAGTTCTTC	CASSVYPREQFF
many	TRBV14	.	TRBJ2-5	TGTGCCAGCAGCCAAGGTGGTAGAGAGACCCAGTACTTC	CASSQGGRETQYF
few	TRBV30	.	TRBJ2-6	TGTGCCTGGAGTGTAGAGGCCTTTGAGGCCAACGTCCTGACTTTC	CAWSVEAFEANVLTF
few	TRBV5-1	.	TRBJ2-1	TGCGCCAGCAGCTTGGTGGGGGGAGGCTACAATGAGCAGTTCTTC	CASSLVGGGYNEQFF
once	TRBV29-1	.	TRBJ2-3	TGCAGCGTTGAAGACTTTGGCACAGATACGCAGTATTTT	CSVEDFGTDTQYF
many	TRBV6-1	.	TRBJ1-1	TGTGCCAGCAGTGAAAGGGGCTCGACCCTGGGAGCTTTCTTT	CASSERGSTLGAFF
many	TRBV5-6	TRBD2	TRBJ2-5	TGTGCCAGCAGTATAAGCGGGAGGGCCCGAGAGACCCAGTACTTC	CASSISGRARETQYF
medium-sized	TRBV7-2	TRBD1	TRBJ2-5	TGTGCCAGCAGCTTGGACAGGTCAGAGACCCAGTACTTC	CASSLDRSETQYF
medium-sized	TRBV10-3	.	TRBJ1-5	TGTGCCATCAGCCGGGACAACAATCAGCCCCAGCATTTT	CAISRDNNQPQHF
few	TRBV30	TRBD1	TRBJ1-1	TGTGCCTGGATCGCCAGGGGACAGGCTGAAGCTTTCTTT	CAWIARGQAEAFF
few	TRBV7-9	.	TRBJ2-5	TGTGCCAGCAGCTTCAGAACGGCGGAGGGCGGGACCCAGTACTTC	CASSFRTAEGGTQYF
few	TRBV5-1	TRBD1	TRBJ2-5	TGCGCCAGCACCCAGGGGGAGAGGGAGACCCAGTACTTC	CASTQGERETQYF
many	TRBV28	.	TRBJ1-5	TGTGCCAGCAGTGTCCCGGGACGGACGTATTTT	CASSVPGRTYF
few	TRBV2	.	TRBJ2-5	TGTGCCAGCAGTCCTACCGGGACTTTAGCCGTGACCCAGTACTTC	CASSPTGTLAVTQYF
.	TRBV29-1	.	TRBJ1-2	TGCAGCGTTCTTTCCACCGTTTCTCGTGGCTACACCTTC	CSVLSTVSRGYTF
.	TRBV9	TRBD1	TRBJ2-7	TGTGCCAGCAGCATACGACAGGGTTACGAGCAGTACTTC	CASSIRQGYEQYF
.	TRBV28	TRBD1	TRBJ2-1	TGTGCCAGCAGTACCGACAGGGGGCGAAATAAGCAGTTCTTC	CASSTDRGRNKQFF
.	TRBV5-1	TRBD2	TRBJ2-7	TGCGCCAGCAGCTTAGGAGGGGGGACTAGCGACTACGAGCAGTACTTC	CASSLGGGTSDYEQYF
few	TRBV10-3	.	TRBJ2-5	TGTGCCATCAGTGAGAGAGAGACCCAGTACTTC	CAISERETQYF
.	TRBV20-1	.	TRBJ1-1	TGCAGTGCCTTTCAGAGGACTGAAGCTTTCTTT	CSAFQRTEAFF
many	TRBV11-2	.	TRBJ2-5	TGTGCCAGCAGCTTTTGGAATCAAGGGACCCAGTACTTC	CASSFWNQGTQYF
.	TRBV25-1	TRBD2	TRBJ2-5	TGTGCCAGCGGAGGACTAGCGGTAGAGACCCAGTACTTC	CASGGLAVETQYF
.	TRBV5-1	TRBD2	TRBJ2-1	TGCGCCAGCAGTTTGACTAGCGGGAGATTGGGGGAGCAGTTCTTC	CASSLTSGRLGEQFF
few	TRBV19	TRBD2	TRBJ2-1	TGTGCCAGTAGCGGCGGGGACTACTACAATGAGCAGTTCTTC	CASSGGDYYNEQFF
few	TRBV5-4	.	TRBJ1-2	TGTGCCAGCAGCTTGGTGGTCAAAAACTATGGCTACACCTTC	CASSLVVKNYGYTF
once	TRBV4-2	.	TRBJ2-5	TGTGCCAGCAGCTCGAAGGGAGGGGGCCAAGAGACCCAGTACTTC	CASSSKGGGQETQYF
once	TRBV5-1	.	TRBJ2-7	TGCGCCAGCAGCTTGGCCGGGACACCCAACTCCTACGAGCAGTACTTC	CASSLAGTPNSYEQYF
few	TRBV19	TRBD2	TRBJ2-5	TGTGCCAGTAGTACAGCGGGAGGGCGGGGGGAGACCCAGTACTTC	CASSTAGGRGETQYF
.	TRBV9	TRBD2	TRBJ2-3	TGTGCCAGCAGCGTAGAACTAGCGGGGCCTACGGCGCAGTATTTT	CASSVELAGPTAQYF
.	TRBV27	TRBD1	TRBJ1-5	TGTGCCAGCAGCCCAACAGGGGACTATCAGCCCCAGCATTTT	CASSPTGDYQPQHF
few	TRBV7-2	TRBD2	TRBJ2-5	TGTGCCAGCAGCTGGCATACTAGCGGGGACGAGACCCAGTACTTC	CASSWHTSGDETQYF
.	TRBV27	.	TRBJ1-4	TGTGCCAGCAGTTTACTGGGACACAATGAAAAACTGTTTTTT	CASSLLGHNEKLFF
.	TRBV28	TRBD2	TRBJ2-6	TGTGCCAGCACCCGGGAGGGATCCGGGGCCAACGTCCTGACTTTC	CASTREGSGANVLTF
few	TRBV4-1	.	TRBJ2-7	TGCGCCAGCAGCCTCACGGGACGGTACTACGAGCAGTACTTC	CASSLTGRYYEQYF
few	TRBV18	.	TRBJ1-2	TGTGCCAGCTCACCAATTGGGGTTAACTATGGCTACACCTTC	CASSPIGVNYGYTF
.	TRBV9	TRBD1	TRBJ2-7	TGTGCCAGCAGCGCGGGACAGGACCTCTCCTACGAGCAGTACTTC	CASSAGQDLSYEQYF
many	TRBV7-3	.	TRBJ1-5	TGTGCCAGCAGCTTAACGAGGGCCCCGGGACAACGGCAGCCCCAGCATTTT	CASSLTRAPGQRQPQHF
once	TRBV19	.	TRBJ1-3	TGTGCCAGTAGTATCGGCGGTTACTCTGGAAACACCATATATTTT	CASSIGGYSGNTIYF
.	TRBV5-1	.	TRBJ1-3	TGCGCCAGCAGCCCGGGACCGAACTCTGGAAACACCATATATTTT	CASSPGPNSGNTIYF
.	TRBV5-2	.	TRBJ2-6	TGTGCCAGCAGCTGGAACCAGGGCAAGTCTGGGGCCAACGTCCTGACTTTC	CASSWNQGKSGANVLTF
many	TRBV28	.	TRBJ1-1	TGTGCCAGCAGCGCAGCGGGGGGCATGTTAGAAGCTTTCTTT	CASSAAGGMLEAFF
few	TRBV5-1	TRBD2	TRBJ2-2	TGCGCCAGCAGCTGGACTAGCGGGAGAACCGGGGAGCTGTTTTTT	CASSWTSGRTGELFF
.	TRBV7-7	TRBD1	TRBJ2-3	TGTGCTAGCAGCCGAAGACAGGGGGATACGCAGTATTTT	CASSRRQGDTQYF